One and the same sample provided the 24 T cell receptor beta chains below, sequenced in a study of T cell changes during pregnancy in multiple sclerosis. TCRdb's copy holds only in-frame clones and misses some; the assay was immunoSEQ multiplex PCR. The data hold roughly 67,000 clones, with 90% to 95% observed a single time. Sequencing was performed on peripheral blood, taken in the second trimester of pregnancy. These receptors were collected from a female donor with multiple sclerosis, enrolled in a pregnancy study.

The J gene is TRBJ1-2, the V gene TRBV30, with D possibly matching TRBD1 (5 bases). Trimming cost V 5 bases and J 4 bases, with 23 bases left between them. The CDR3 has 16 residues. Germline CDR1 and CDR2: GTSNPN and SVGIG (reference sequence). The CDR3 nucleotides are TGTGCCTGGGTGCGGGGGGGTCCGTTCTTCGGCTATGGCTACACCTTC. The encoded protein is CAWVRGGPFFGYGYTF.

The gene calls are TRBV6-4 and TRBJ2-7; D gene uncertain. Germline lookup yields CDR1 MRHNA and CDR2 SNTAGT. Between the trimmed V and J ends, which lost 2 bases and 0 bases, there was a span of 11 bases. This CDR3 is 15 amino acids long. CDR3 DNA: TGTGCCAGCAGTGACCGAGCCGAAAGCTCCTACGAGCAGTACTTC. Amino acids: CASSDRAESSYEQYF.

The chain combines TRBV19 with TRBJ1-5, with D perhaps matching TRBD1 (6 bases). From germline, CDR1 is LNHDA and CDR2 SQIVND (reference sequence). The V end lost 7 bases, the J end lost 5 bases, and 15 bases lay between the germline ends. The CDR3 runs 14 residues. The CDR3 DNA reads TGTGCCAGTACCTTAGGGGGTATGGATCAGCCCCAGCATTTT. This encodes CASTLGGMDQPQHF.

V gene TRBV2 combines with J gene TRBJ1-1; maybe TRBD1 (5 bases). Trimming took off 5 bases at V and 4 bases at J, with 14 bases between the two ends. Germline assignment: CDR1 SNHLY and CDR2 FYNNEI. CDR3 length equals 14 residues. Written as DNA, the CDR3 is TGTGCCAGCAGTACTATGACAGTCTCCACTGAAGCTTTCTTT. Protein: CASSTMTVSTEAFF.

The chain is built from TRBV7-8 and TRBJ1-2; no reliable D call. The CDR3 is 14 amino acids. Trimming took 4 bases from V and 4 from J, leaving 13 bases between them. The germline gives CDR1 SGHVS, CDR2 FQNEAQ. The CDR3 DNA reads TGTGCCAGCAGCTCGGGGAGTCCGGGCTATGGCTACACCTTC. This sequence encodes CASSSGSPGYGYTF.

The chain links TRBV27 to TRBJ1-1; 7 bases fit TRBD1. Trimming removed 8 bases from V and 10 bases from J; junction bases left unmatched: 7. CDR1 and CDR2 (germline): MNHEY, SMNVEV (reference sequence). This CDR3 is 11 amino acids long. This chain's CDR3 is CASGHGTVAFF. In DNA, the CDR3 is TGTGCCAGCGGCCATGGGACAGTAGCTTTCTTT.

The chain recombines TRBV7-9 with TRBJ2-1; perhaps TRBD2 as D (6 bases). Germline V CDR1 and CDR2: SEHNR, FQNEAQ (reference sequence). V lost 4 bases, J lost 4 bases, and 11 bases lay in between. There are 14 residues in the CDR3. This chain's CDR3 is CASSSSGPYNEQFF. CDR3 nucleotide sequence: TGTGCCAGCAGCTCGAGCGGGCCTTACAATGAGCAGTTCTTC.

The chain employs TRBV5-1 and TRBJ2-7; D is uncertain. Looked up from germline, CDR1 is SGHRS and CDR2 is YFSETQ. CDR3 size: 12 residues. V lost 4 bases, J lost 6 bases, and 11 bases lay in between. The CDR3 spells CASSTPVSEQYF. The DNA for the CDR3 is TGCGCCAGCAGCACACCCGTCAGCGAGCAGTACTTC.

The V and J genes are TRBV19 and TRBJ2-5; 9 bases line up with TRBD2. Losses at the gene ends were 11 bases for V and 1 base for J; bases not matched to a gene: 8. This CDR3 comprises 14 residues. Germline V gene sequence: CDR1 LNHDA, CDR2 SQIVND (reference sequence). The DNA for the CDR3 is TGTGCCTCCAATAGCGGGGGAAGCCAAGAGACCCAGTACTTC. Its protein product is CASNSGGSQETQYF.

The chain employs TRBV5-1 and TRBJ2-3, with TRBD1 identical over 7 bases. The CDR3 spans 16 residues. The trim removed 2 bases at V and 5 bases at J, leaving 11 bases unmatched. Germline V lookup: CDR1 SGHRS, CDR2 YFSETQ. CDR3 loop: CASSLTGAQRGDTQYF. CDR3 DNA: TGCGCCAGCAGCTTAACAGGGGCCCAGAGGGGAGATACGCAGTATTTT.

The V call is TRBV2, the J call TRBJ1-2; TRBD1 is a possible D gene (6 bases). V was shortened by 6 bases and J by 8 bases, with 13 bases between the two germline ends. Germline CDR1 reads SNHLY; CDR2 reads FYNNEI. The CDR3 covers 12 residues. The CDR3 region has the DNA TGTGCCAGCAGAGGAGGGGGGGGCGGCTACACCTTC. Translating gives CASRGGGGGYTF.

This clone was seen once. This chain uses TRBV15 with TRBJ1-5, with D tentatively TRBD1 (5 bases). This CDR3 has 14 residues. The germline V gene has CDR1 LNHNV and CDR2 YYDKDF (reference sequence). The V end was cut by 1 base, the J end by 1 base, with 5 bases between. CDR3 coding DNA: TGTGCCACCAGCAGAGGACAGAGCAATCAGCCCCAGCATTTT. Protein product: CATSRGQSNQPQHF.

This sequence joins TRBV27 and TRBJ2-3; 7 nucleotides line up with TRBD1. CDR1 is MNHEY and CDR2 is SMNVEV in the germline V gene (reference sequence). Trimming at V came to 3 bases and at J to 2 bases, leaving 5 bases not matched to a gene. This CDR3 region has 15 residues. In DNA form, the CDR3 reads TGTGCCAGCAGTTTGACAGGGCAAATCACAGATACGCAGTATTTT. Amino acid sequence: CASSLTGQITDTQYF.

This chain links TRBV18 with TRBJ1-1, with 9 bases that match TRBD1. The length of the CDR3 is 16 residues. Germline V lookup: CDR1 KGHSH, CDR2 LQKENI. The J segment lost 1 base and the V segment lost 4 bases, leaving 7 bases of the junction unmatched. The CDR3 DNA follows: TGTGCCAGCTCACAAACGGGGGACAGGGCGAACACTGAAGCTTTCTTT. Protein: CASSQTGDRANTEAFF.

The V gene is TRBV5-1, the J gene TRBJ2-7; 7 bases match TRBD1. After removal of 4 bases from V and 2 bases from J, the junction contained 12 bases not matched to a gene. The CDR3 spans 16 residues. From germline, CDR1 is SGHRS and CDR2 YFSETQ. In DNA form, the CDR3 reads TGCGCCAGCAGCCCCGTTATAGGGGGCCGCACCTACGAGCAGTACTTC. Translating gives CASSPVIGGRTYEQYF.

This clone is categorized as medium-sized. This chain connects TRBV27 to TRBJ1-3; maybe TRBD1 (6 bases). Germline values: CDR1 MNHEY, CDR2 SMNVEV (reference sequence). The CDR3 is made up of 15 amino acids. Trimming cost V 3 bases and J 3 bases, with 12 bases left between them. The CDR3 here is CASSFSLGGGNTIYF. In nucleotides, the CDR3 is TGTGCCAGCAGTTTCTCCCTAGGGGGTGGAAACACCATATATTTT.

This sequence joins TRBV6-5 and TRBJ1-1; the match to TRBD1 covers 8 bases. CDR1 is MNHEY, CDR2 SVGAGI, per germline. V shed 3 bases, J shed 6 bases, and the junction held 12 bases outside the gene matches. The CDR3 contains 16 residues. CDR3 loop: CASSYSAYGQGSEAFF. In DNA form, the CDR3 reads TGTGCCAGCAGTTATTCCGCATACGGACAGGGCTCTGAAGCTTTCTTT.

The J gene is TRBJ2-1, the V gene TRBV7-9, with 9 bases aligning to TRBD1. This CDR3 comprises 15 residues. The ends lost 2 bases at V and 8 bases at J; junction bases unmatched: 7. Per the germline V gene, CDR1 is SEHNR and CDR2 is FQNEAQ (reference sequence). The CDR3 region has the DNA TGTGCCAGCAGCTTATTTGGGACAGGGTATGATGAGCAGTTCTTC. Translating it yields CASSLFGTGYDEQFF.

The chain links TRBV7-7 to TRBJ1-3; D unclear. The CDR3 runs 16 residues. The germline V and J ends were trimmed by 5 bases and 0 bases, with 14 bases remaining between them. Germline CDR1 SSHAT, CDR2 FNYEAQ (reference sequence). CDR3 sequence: CASSPHPSSSGNTIYF. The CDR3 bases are TGTGCCAGCAGCCCGCACCCCTCTAGCTCTGGAAACACCATATATTTT.

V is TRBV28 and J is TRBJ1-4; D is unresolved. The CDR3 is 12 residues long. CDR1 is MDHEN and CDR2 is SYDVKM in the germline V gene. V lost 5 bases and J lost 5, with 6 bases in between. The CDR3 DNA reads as TGTGCCAGCAGTCACCGGAATGAAAAACTGTTTTTT. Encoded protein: CASSHRNEKLFF.

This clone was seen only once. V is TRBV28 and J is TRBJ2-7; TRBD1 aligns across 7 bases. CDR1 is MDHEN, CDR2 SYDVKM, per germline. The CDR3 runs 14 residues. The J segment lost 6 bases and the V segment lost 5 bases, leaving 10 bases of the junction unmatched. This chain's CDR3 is CASSQQTGLTEQYF. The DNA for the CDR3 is TGTGCCAGCAGTCAGCAGACAGGGCTGACCGAGCAGTACTTC.

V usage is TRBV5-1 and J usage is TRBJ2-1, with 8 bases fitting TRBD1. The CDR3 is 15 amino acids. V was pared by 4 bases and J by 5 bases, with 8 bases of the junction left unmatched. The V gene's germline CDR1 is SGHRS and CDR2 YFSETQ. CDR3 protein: CASSPRQGTHNEQFF. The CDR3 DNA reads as TGCGCCAGCAGCCCCCGACAGGGGACACACAATGAGCAGTTCTTC.

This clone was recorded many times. The DNA for the CDR3 is TGTGCCAGCGGAGAGGGGAGGTCCGCCGGGGAGCTGTTTTTT. As protein: CASGEGRSAGELFF. The chain carries TRBV6-4 and TRBJ2-2, with D perhaps TRBD2 (6 bases). With 8 bases removed from V and 6 bases from J, the gap between germline ends came to 16 bases. This CDR3 has 14 residues. CDR1 is MRHNA, CDR2 SNTAGT, per germline.

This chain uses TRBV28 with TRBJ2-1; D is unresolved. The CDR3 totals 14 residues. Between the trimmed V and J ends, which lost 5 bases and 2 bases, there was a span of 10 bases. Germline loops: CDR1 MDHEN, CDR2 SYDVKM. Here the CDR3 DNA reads TGTGCCAGCAGTCCGCATGGGCCCTACAATGAGCAGTTCTTC. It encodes CASSPHGPYNEQFF.